Shown below are 7 T cell receptor beta chains from a single sample sequenced in a study of T cell repertoires in cytomegalovirus infection. These TCRs are of unknown antigen specificity. TCRdb re-analysed the reads in MiXCR, keeping a single row per CDR3 protein. The repertoire holds hundreds of thousands of distinct CDR3 sequences, with about 27% as singletons. Sequencing was performed on cultured PBMCs, taken from culture after CMV antigen stimulation. These receptors were obtained from a human donor in good health (CMV status not recorded). Some clones in this sample may be carry-over from other donors' samples.

This clonotype was seen a handful of times. The chain employs TRBV6-1 and TRBJ1-1, with 7 nucleotides matching TRBD1. Germline CDR1 MNHNS, CDR2 SASEGT. The CDR3 contains 13 residues. The junction had 2 bases not matched to a gene; V was cut back by 6 bases and J by 1 base. CDR3 residues: CASRQGPNTEAFF. The CDR3 DNA follows: TGTGCCAGCAGACAGGGGCCGAACACTGAAGCTTTCTTT.

The chain is built from TRBV5-3 and TRBJ2-7; 7 bases fit TRBD1. TRBV5-3 is recorded as an ORF, its role being uncertain. V was clipped by 8 bases and J by 5 bases; unmatched bases: 16. The CDR3 length is 15 residues. The CDR3 region is CASSQIDRVAHEQYF. CDR3 in DNA: TGTGCCAGCAGCCAAATCGACAGGGTGGCCCACGAGCAGTACTTC.

V gene TRBV7-2 combines with J gene TRBJ2-1, with a tentative D call TRBD2 (6 bases). Trimming removed 8 bases from V and 5 bases from J, with 13 bases in between. CDR1 and CDR2 (germline): SGHTA, FQGNSA. The CDR3 is made up of 13 amino acids. The CDR3 nucleotides are TGTGCCAGCTCGACTAGGCCCAACAATGAGCAGTTCTTC. Its protein is CASSTRPNNEQFF.

The V call is TRBV5-1, the J call TRBJ2-1; the D gene could be TRBD1 or TRBD2 (5 bases each). Trimming shortened V by 2 bases and J by 3 bases, and 12 bases separated the two germline ends. The CDR3 is 15 residues long. Germline lookup yields CDR1 SGHRS and CDR2 YFSETQ. The CDR3 here is CASSLDGAVYNEQFF. The CDR3 DNA reads TGCGCCAGCAGCTTAGACGGGGCTGTCTACAATGAGCAGTTCTTC. Full variable domain (missing parts from reference TRBV5-1 and TRBJ2-1): KAGVTQTPRYLIKTRGQQVTLSCSPISGHRSVSWYQQTPGQGLQFLFEYFSETQRNKGNFPGRFSGRQFSNSRSEMNVSTLELGDSALYLCASSLDGAVYNEQFFGPGTRLTVL.

In this sample, this clonotype turned up many times. The chain has TRBV7-2 and TRBJ2-3; D remains ambiguous. From germline, CDR1 is SGHTA and CDR2 FQGNSA. The CDR3 loop spans 10 amino acids. V was shortened by 6 bases and J by 5 bases, with 3 bases between the two germline ends. The CDR3 is CASRGDTQYF. The CDR3 region has the DNA TGTGCCAGCAGGGGAGATACGCAGTATTTT.

The J gene is TRBJ1-2, the V gene TRBV6-6; no clear D gene. This CDR3 has 16 residues. The V gene's germline CDR1 is MNHNY and CDR2 SVGAGI (reference sequence). V shed 4 bases and J shed 7 bases, with 22 bases lying between them. CDR3 region: CASSSTVVVDSGGYTF. DNA for the CDR3: TGTGCCAGCAGTTCGACCGTGGTCGTGGATTCAGGTGGCTACACCTTC.

The V and J genes are TRBV7-1 and TRBJ2-2; TRBD1 matches 9 bases. TRBV7-1 belongs to the ORF category, with a function that is uncertain. The CDR3 is made up of 15 amino acids. The ends lost 5 bases at V and 4 bases at J; junction bases unmatched: 5. The CDR3 loop is CASSPGTGITGELFF. CDR3 nucleotides: TGTGCCAGCAGCCCCGGGACAGGGATCACCGGGGAGCTGTTTTTT.